This T cell receptor (beta chain) is drawn from a study of T cell responses to AZD1222 COVID-19 vaccine. This CDR3 is 16 amino acids long. The V gene lost 0 bases and the J gene lost 2 bases, with 14 bases spanning the gap. Germline CDR1 and CDR2: LGHNA and YNFKEQ. Concerning this clone itself: The antigen is not known.

Notes on the study in general: Possibly, clonal diversity was underestimated; donors were largely white British and included more females.

Profiled with immunoSEQ multiplex PCR; TCRdb holds only in-frame clones, not every one. The sample consists of 150,000 to 200,000 clones, approximately 91% of them appearing once. This sample comprised peripheral blood, obtained 28 days after the second AZD1222 dose. V usage is TRBV4-2 and J usage is TRBJ2-7, with D tentatively TRBD1 (6 bases). This receptor was taken from an adult who received the AZD1222 COVID-19 vaccine. This CDR3 reads CASSQEGQGSPYEQYF. The DNA for the CDR3 is TGTGCCAGCAGCCAAGAAGGTCAGGGGAGCCCCTACGAGCAGTACTTC.